This T cell receptor (beta chain) originates from a study of shared T cell receptors in the human thymus. Assay used: immunoSEQ multiplex PCR; TCRdb lists only in-frame clones, some missing. The sample has 650,000 to 950,000 clones, roughly 85% seen once. Deletions cut 1 base from V and 7 bases from J, with 20 bases between. CDR1 and CDR2 from the germline V gene are SGHRS and YFSETQ. The length of the CDR3 is 17 residues. The sample was also reused in another study, on human thymus T cells.

The TCR sequence derives from a girl under three years old with a congenital heart defect. The J gene is TRBJ1-4, the V gene TRBV5-1, with D maybe TRBD1 (6 bases). Sample: thymocytes. CDR3 DNA: TGCGCCAGCAGCTTGAACCGGGTAACAGGGTCGTTTGAAAAACTGTTTTTT. It is translated as CASSLNRVTGSFEKLFF.